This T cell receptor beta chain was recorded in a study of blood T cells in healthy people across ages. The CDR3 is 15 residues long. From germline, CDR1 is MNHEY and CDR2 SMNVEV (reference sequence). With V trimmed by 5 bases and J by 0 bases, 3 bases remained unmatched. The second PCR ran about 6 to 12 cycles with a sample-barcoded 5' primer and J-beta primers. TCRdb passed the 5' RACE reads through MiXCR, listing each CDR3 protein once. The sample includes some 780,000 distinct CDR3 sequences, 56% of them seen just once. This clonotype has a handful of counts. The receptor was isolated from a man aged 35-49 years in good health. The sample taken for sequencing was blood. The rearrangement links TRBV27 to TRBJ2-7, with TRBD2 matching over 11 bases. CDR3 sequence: CASSMTSGVSYEQYF. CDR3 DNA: TGTGCCAGCAGTATGACTAGCGGGGTCTCCTACGAGCAGTACTTC.